The T cell receptor (beta chain) described here comes from a study of shared clonotypes between healthy human individuals. From germline, CDR1 is MNHNS and CDR2 SASEGT. The CDR3 contains 13 residues. Losses at the gene ends were 6 bases for V and 0 bases for J; bases not matched to a gene: 1. Method: immunoSEQ multiplex PCR; TCRdb's copy keeps in-frame clones and lacks some. This table holds over a million clones, approximately 98.5% found once. The TCR originated in a man under 40 in good health. The chain is built from TRBV6-1 and TRBJ2-7, with 8 bases fitting TRBD1. Sequencing was performed on naive CD4+ T cells sorted from blood. This sample's subset: CD45RA+ positively selected. The CDR3 bases are TGTGCCAGCAGGACAGGGGACTCCTACGAGCAGTACTTC. It yields the protein CASRTGDSYEQYF.